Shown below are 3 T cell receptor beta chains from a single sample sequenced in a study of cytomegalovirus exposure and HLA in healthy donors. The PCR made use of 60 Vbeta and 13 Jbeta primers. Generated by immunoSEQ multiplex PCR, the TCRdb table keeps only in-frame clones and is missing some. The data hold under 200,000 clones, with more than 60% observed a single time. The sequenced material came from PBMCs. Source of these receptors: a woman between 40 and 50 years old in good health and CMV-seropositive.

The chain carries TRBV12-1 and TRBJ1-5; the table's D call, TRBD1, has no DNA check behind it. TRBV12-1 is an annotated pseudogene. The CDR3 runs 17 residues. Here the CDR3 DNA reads TGTGCCAGCAGCTTTCCACGGTGGACAGGGGCCAATCAGCCCCAGCATTTT. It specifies CASSFPRWTGANQPQHF.

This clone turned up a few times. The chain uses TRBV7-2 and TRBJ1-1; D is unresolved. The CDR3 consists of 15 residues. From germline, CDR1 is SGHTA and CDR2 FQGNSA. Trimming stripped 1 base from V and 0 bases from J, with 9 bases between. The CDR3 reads CASSLGAGMNTEAFF. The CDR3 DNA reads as TGTGCCAGCAGCTTAGGGGCGGGCATGAACACTGAAGCTTTCTTT.

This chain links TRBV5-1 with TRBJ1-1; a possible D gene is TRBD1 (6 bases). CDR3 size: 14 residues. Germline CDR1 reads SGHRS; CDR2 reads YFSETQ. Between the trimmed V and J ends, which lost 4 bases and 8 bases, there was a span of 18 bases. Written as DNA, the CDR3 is TGCGCCAGCAGCCGGGACATGAATCTCCCCGAAGCTTTCTTT. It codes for CASSRDMNLPEAFF. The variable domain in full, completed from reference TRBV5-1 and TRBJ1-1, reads KAGVTQTPRYLIKTRGQQVTLSCSPISGHRSVSWYQQTPGQGLQFLFEYFSETQRNKGNFPGRFSGRQFSNSRSEMNVSTLELGDSALYLCASSRDMNLPEAFFGQGTRLTVV.